This T cell receptor (beta chain) was captured by sequencing in a study of cytomegalovirus exposure and HLA in healthy donors. Study at large: Assignment to the Caucasian-associated ancestry cluster applied to less than 85% of the approximately 400 genotyped donors. General study findings and limits: Most TCRs appeared rarely, but some public TCRs recurred in many donors. Reports showed the classifier diagnosing cytomegalovirus status with high specificity and sensitivity. For most subjects, TCR beta sequences were reported to predict HLA-A and HLA-B alleles with accuracy.

PCR primers comprised 60 Vbeta and 13 Jbeta primers. Clones were sequenced by immunoSEQ multiplex PCR, and TCRdb holds only the in-frame ones, with some missing. The data show 100,000 or so clones, about 16% seen once. This clone was seen a handful of times. Its antigen is undetermined. The junction does not match germline at one end; this may be a read error. CDR3 length equals 13 residues. Germline values: CDR1 SGHTA, CDR2 FQGTGA. Specimen: PBMCs. The chain carries TRBV7-3 and TRBJ1-1; D may be TRBD1 (5 bases). The receptor was derived from a female donor in good health and CMV-seronegative. In nucleotides, the CDR3 is TGTGCCAGCAGCCAACCAGGGAACCCTGAAGCTTTCTTT. Translation: CASSQPGNPEAFF.